The sequence of this T cell receptor (beta chain) was determined in a study of early T cells in non-severe SARS-CoV-2 infection. The CDR3 length is 15 residues. Germline CDR1 and CDR2: SGHRS and YFSETQ. The germline V and J ends were trimmed by 1 base and 8 bases, with 16 bases remaining between them. The TCR library protocol attached unique molecular identifiers to the individual cDNA molecules. TCRdb redid the calling of the 5' RACE reads with MiXCR, one entry per CDR3 protein. Of under 85,000 distinct CDR3 sequences in the sample, approximately 12% were seen once. The source of this sequence is an adult who was a healthcare worker with PCR-confirmed SARS-CoV-2 infection or an uninfected control (not recorded which). The V and J genes are TRBV5-1 and TRBJ2-1; TRBD2 is a possible D gene (6 bases). Sequencing input: whole blood. The CDR3 loop reads CASSLLATRGDEQFF. CDR3 bases: TGCGCCAGCAGCTTGCTAGCGACAAGAGGGGATGAGCAGTTCTTC.